This T cell receptor beta chain emerged from a study of blood T cell repertoires in COVID-19 (dated by TCRdb to the early 2020s). Regarding the complete study: Samples from collaborators originated in the United States, Italy and Spain and spanned both the acute and convalescent phases of COVID-19. Sample metadata almost always included a de-identified subject ID, COVID-19 status, age in years and sex. The dataset comprised deeply sampled blood TCRbeta repertoires from subjects exposed to, actively infected with, or recovered from COVID-19. The prospective study material was composed of cDNA or gDNA derived from T cells, B-cell-depleted T cells, or PBMCs. A freely available public database, intended as a resource for researchers studying the immune response to SARS-CoV-2, is where the repertoires were released. Samples came from the ongoing ImmuneRACE study (first 160 participants) plus 1,254 subjects from 6 global collaborators. Where HLA class I and class II types were available, the types were taken from metadata supplied by the sample provider, not from assay-based typing.

Study-wide conclusions, independent of this receptor: Clinical and demographic metadata were provided uncurated, with the amount varying by source and participant.

TCRbeta CDR3 regions were amplified from genomic DNA using the immunoSEQ Assay, a bias-controlled multiplex PCR. On the study's bioinformatics: Within the assay, amplification of reference gene primers was used to estimate how many nucleated cells each sample contained. Sequence reads were collapsed and filtered to measure the absolute abundance of every unique TCRbeta CDR3 rearrangement. Productive Simpson clonality was computed per sample as the square root of Simpson's diversity index over productive rearrangements. The source is immuneACCESS, and TCRdb retained only in-frame sequences with V and J called. Part of the clones is not carried over; for the studies checked, unresolved V genes explain less than half of this, and the remainder is unexplained. From that table come the V and J calls and clone size; the DNA was used to work out D and trimming. Here the sample has about 220,000 clones; just over 85% occur a single time. More than 3.5% of the sample comes from the top ten.

Enrolling through a virtual design, the prospective study's participants ranged in age from roughly 18 to 89 years and lived across 20 to 30 United States geographic areas. Cohort assignment in the prospective study relied on participant-reported clinical history from a screening survey and a study questionnaire. Mobile phlebotomists in the prospective study collected whole blood, serum and a nasopharyngeal or oropharyngeal swab from every participant. Participants in the prospective study had the option to provide additional blood draws and questionnaires over a 2-month period. Before DNA extraction, blood samples from the prospective study were shipped at room temperature or frozen. Concerning this clone: The antigen it recognizes is unknown. No per-base quality is available; no much larger clone lies one base away.

CDR1 SGHTA and CDR2 FQGNSA were looked up in the germline V gene. Including cysteine and phenylalanine, the CDR3 has 16 amino acids. The sequence is cut down to CDR3 DNA, 48 bases in frame from base 1. The trim is 7 bases for V and 1 base for J, with a gap of 20 bases between the germline ends. Sequenced: PBMCs or T cells enriched from blood (not recorded which). Recombination joined TRBV7-2 with TRBJ2-7; TRBD1 is a weak D gene call, 6 bases matching. The clonotype originates from a woman aged 40 to 49 with acute COVID-19. The CDR3 region has the sequence CASTLATGTKSYEQYF. The DNA sequence is given as TGTGCCAGCACCTTGGCAACGGGGACAAAATCCTACGAGCAGTACTTC.